These 2 T cell receptor beta chains originate from one sample sequenced in a study of blood T cell repertoires in COVID-19. Some clones are missing from TCRdb's copy, which holds only in-frame ones; the method was immunoSEQ multiplex PCR. The data contain 81,000 or so clones, 86% of them singletons. Sample: peripheral blood. Every receptor here comes from a man aged 50-59 years with active COVID-19.

The chain couples TRBV7-7 to TRBJ2-5, with 7 bases aligning to TRBD2. The CDR3 runs to 15 residues. The V and J ends lost 5 bases and 5 bases, in that order; junction bases with no gene match: 11. Per germline, CDR1 SSHAT and CDR2 FNYEAQ (reference sequence). Written as DNA, the CDR3 is TGTGCCAGCAGCCGTGCTGGCGGGAGTATCGAGACCCAGTACTTC. This codes for CASSRAGGSIETQYF.

This chain connects TRBV29-1 to TRBJ2-1; D perhaps matches TRBD2 (5 bases). The CDR3 contains 12 residues. The germline V gene encodes CDR1 SQVTM and CDR2 ANQGSEA. V lost 3 bases and J 6 bases, leaving 9 bases between the germline ends. CDR3 DNA sequence: TGCAGCGTTGAGAGGGTCAGCAATGAGCAGTTCTTC. It codes for CSVERVSNEQFF.